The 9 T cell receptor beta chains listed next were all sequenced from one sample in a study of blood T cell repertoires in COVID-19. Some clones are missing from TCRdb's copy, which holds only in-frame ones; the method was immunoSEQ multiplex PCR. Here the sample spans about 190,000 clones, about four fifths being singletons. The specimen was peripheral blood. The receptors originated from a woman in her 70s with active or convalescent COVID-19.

The CDR3 is CASSGRTGTVSDTQYF. The CDR3 nucleotides are TGTGCCAGCAGCGGACGGACAGGAACTGTCTCAGATACGCAGTATTTT. This rearrangement joins TRBV5-5 to TRBJ2-3; the match to TRBD1 covers 7 bases. The CDR3 consists of 16 residues. Germline lookup yields CDR1 SGHKS and CDR2 YYEKEE (reference sequence). The V gene end was trimmed by 4 bases and the J gene end by 4 bases; junction bases not matched to a gene: 12.

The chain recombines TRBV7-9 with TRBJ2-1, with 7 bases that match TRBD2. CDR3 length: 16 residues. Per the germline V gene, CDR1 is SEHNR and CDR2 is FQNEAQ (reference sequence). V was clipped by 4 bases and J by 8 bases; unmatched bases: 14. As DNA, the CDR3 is TGTGCCAGCAGCTCGAGCGGGAAAATCGGGCCGCATGAGCAGTTCTTC. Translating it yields CASSSSGKIGPHEQFF.

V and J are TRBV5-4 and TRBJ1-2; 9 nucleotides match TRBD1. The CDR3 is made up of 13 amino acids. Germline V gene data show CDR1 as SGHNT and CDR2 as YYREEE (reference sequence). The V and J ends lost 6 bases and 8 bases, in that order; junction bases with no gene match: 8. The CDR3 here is CASTQGAQRGYTF. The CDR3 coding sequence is TGTGCCAGCACACAGGGGGCGCAGCGCGGCTACACCTTC.

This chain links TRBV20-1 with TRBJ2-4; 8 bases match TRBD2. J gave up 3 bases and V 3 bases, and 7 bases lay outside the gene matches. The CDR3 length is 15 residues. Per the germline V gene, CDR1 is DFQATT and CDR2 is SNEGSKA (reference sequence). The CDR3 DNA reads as TGCAGTGCTAGTCCCCCAGCGGGAGTCAAAAACATTCAGTACTTC. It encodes CSASPPAGVKNIQYF.

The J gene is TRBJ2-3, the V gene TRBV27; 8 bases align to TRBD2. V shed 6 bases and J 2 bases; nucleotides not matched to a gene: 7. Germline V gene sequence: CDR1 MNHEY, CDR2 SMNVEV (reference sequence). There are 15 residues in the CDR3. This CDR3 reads CASRTRGGVTDTQYF. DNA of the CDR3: TGTGCCAGCAGGACCCGGGGGGGGGTCACAGATACGCAGTATTTT.

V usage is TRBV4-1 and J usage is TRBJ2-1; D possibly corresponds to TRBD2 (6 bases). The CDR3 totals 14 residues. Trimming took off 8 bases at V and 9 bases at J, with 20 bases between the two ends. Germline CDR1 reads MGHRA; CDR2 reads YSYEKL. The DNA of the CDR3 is TGCGCCAGCTCCCGGGGGAGCGGACACGCTGAGCAGTTCTTC. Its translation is CASSRGSGHAEQFF.

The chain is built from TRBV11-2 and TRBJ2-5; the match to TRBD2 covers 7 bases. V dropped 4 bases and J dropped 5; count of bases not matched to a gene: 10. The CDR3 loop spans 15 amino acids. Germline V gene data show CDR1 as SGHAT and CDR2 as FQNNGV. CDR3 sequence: CASSSWTGGGETQYF. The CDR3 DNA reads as TGTGCCAGCAGCTCCTGGACCGGGGGAGGGGAGACCCAGTACTTC.

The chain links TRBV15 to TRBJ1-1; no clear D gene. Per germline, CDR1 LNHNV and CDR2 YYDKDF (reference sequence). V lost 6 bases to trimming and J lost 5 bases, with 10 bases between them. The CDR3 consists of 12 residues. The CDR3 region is CATRRTQTEAFF. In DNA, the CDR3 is TGTGCCACCAGACGAACACAGACTGAAGCTTTCTTT.

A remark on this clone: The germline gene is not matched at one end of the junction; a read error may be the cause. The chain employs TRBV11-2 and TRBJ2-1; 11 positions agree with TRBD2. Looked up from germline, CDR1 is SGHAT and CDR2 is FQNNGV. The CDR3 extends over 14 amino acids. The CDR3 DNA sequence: TGTGCCAGCAGATTAGCGGGGGGGGCCAATGAGCAGTTCTTC. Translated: CASRLAGGANEQFF.